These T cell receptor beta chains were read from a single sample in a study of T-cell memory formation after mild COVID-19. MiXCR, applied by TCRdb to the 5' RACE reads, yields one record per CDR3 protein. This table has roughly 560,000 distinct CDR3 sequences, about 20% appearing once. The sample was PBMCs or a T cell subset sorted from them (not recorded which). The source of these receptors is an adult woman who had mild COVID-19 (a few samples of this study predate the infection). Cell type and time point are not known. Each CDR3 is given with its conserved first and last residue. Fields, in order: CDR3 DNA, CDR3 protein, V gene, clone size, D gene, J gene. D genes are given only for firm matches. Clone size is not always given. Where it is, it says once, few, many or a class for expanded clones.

TGTGCCAGCAGTTATACCGGGACTAGCGGGAGTGTCGAGCAGTTCTTC	CASSYTGTSGSVEQFF	TRBV7-2	NA	TRBD2	TRBJ2-1
TGTGCCAGCAGTTTAGCGGGGGCACAGGGGACCTATGGCTACACCTTC	CASSLAGAQGTYGYTF	TRBV12-3/TRBV12-4	NA	TRBD1	TRBJ1-2
TGTGCCAGCAGAATGACGTCGGGAAACTCCTACGAGCAGTACTTC	CASRMTSGNSYEQYF	TRBV7-2	NA	NA	TRBJ2-7
TGTGCCAGCAGTCCCGTAGCGGGACGGGAAGAGACCCAGTACTTC	CASSPVAGREETQYF	TRBV5-6	NA	TRBD2	TRBJ2-5
TGTGCCACCAGTGATTTGGGCAGGGCCCCGCAAGAGACCCAGTACTTC	CATSDLGRAPQETQYF	TRBV24-1	NA	NA	TRBJ2-5
TGTGCCAGCAGCCAACTAGGGACCTCCTACGAGCAGTACTTC	CASSQLGTSYEQYF	TRBV4-2	NA	NA	TRBJ2-7
TGTGCCAGCAGTGACACAGGGGCTGGGGCCAACGTCCTGACTTTC	CASSDTGAGANVLTF	TRBV6-4	few	TRBD1	TRBJ2-6
TGCAGTGCTAAAACCCATAATTCCGGGACAGGGGGCTACGAGCAGTACTTC	CSAKTHNSGTGGYEQYF	TRBV20-1	NA	TRBD1	TRBJ2-7
TGTGCCAGCAGTTACCTAGGGCGGGAGCAGTTCTTC	CASSYLGREQFF	TRBV6-5	NA	NA	TRBJ2-1
TGTGCCAGCAGCCAGGGTGGCGTCGAGACCCAGTACTTC	CASSQGGVETQYF	TRBV14	NA	NA	TRBJ2-5
TGTGCCACCAGTGATCGAGGGGGGAGCGGGAACACTGAAGCTTTCTTT	CATSDRGGSGNTEAFF	TRBV24-1	NA	NA	TRBJ1-1
TGTGCCAGCAGTTTAAAGCAGGGTCCGGTCAAAAACATTCAGTACTTC	CASSLKQGPVKNIQYF	TRBV12-3/TRBV12-4	few	NA	TRBJ2-4
TGCGCCAGCAGCCAAGCCCGGGACTTGTCGAGCACAGATACGCAGTATTTT	CASSQARDLSSTDTQYF	TRBV4-3	NA	NA	TRBJ2-3
TGTGCCAGCAGCCAAGGGTTGGGGAATCGGGCCAAAAACATTCAGTACTTC	CASSQGLGNRAKNIQYF	TRBV3-1	few	NA	TRBJ2-4
TGTGCCAGCAGCGAGACCTTCTACGAGCAGTACTTC	CASSETFYEQYF	TRBV7-9	few	NA	TRBJ2-7
TGTGCCAGCAGCTCACAGGGACTAGCGGGATGGGACGAGCAGTACTTC	CASSSQGLAGWDEQYF	TRBV7-2	few	TRBD2	TRBJ2-7
TGTGCCTGGAAGGGACAGGGGAATCAGCCCCAGCATTTT	CAWKGQGNQPQHF	TRBV30	few	TRBD1	TRBJ1-5
TGTGCCAGCAGCTTAGGACGGGTAGGGCGGCGAGCCTACGAGCAGTACTTC	CASSLGRVGRRAYEQYF	TRBV7-2	NA	NA	TRBJ2-7
TGTGCCAGCAGCTTATCGGGCGGGGCTAGCACAGATACGCAGTATTTT	CASSLSGGASTDTQYF	TRBV11-2	NA	NA	TRBJ2-3
TGTGCCAGCACCTCCACCCCGGGACAGGGCTACGAGCAGTACTTC	CASTSTPGQGYEQYF	TRBV5-8	NA	TRBD1	TRBJ2-7
TGTGCCAGCAGGGGACTAGCGGGGTACACCGGGGAGCTGTTTTTT	CASRGLAGYTGELFF	TRBV6-5	few	TRBD2	TRBJ2-2
TGTGCCAGCAGTTTTGGTCGGAGGGGATTGTCGTCAGCCAAAAACATTCAGTACTTC	CASSFGRRGLSSAKNIQYF	TRBV12-3/TRBV12-4	few	NA	TRBJ2-4
TGTGCCAGCAGCGTAGACGTGAAGGGTGATGGCTACACCTTC	CASSVDVKGDGYTF	TRBV9	NA	NA	TRBJ1-2
TGCGCCAGCAGCTTGGAAGCGGGGACCGGTGAGCAGTTCTTC	CASSLEAGTGEQFF	TRBV5-1	NA	TRBD2	TRBJ2-1
TGTGCCGACACCGGACAGTTTTTCTACGAGCAGTACTTC	CADTGQFFYEQYF	TRBV27	NA	NA	TRBJ2-7
TGTGCCAGCAGCTTAGGGGGCGGGGAAAAACTGTTTTTT	CASSLGGGEKLFF	TRBV7-3	many	NA	TRBJ1-4
TGCAGCGTTTATTCGGTGCCGAGGACTGAAGCTTTCTTT	CSVYSVPRTEAFF	TRBV29-1	NA	NA	TRBJ1-1
TGCGCCAGCAGCCAAGTGGCGAGTGTCGATACGCAGTATTTT	CASSQVASVDTQYF	TRBV4-1	few	NA	TRBJ2-3
TGCAGTGCTCAAATAGGGGACAGGGGGAACTATGGCTACACCTTC	CSAQIGDRGNYGYTF	TRBV20-1	NA	TRBD1	TRBJ1-2
TGTGCCAGCAGCGTAGCTAGGTGGGGAAACATTCAGTACTTC	CASSVARWGNIQYF	TRBV9	NA	NA	TRBJ2-4
TGTGCCTGGAGTGTACAAGTTTTAGGCGAAAAACTGTTTTTT	CAWSVQVLGEKLFF	TRBV30	NA	NA	TRBJ1-4
TGTGCCAGCAGTCCCGACTCTGGCTACACCTTC	CASSPDSGYTF	TRBV2	NA	NA	TRBJ1-2
TGTGCCTCCGGGGAGATCTACGAGCAGTACTTC	CASGEIYEQYF	TRBV7-6	few	NA	TRBJ2-7
TGCAGTGCCGCGGGAGTGGGAGATACGCAGTATTTT	CSAAGVGDTQYF	TRBV20-1	NA	TRBD2	TRBJ2-3
TGTGCCGGTCCCGGATCCATCTCTGGGGCCAACGTCCTGACTTTC	CAGPGSISGANVLTF	TRBV19	many	NA	TRBJ2-6
TGCGCCAGCAGCCTTCAGGGGGCGCGGGTGGAGGCTTTCTTT	CASSLQGARVEAFF	TRBV5-1	NA	TRBD1	TRBJ1-1
TGTGCCAGCAGCTTAGAGGGTTGGCCGGGACTAGCGGGCACAGATACGCAGTATTTT	CASSLEGWPGLAGTDTQYF	TRBV7-2	NA	TRBD2	TRBJ2-3